This TCR beta chain was recovered during a study of blood T cell repertoires in COVID-19. With 11 bases clipped from V and 3 bases from J, the junction kept 14 bases outside the gene matches. This CDR3 comprises 16 residues. The germline CDR1 and CDR2 sequences are ENHRY and SYGVKD. Only in-frame clones appear in the TCRdb table, and some are missing; sequencing was by immunoSEQ multiplex PCR. Among approximately 210,000 clones listed, about 88% were seen once. This chain uses TRBV10-3 with TRBJ2-2, with 8 bases aligning to TRBD2. The receptor's source is a woman in her 40s who had recovered from COVID-19. Sequenced input: peripheral blood. The DNA for the CDR3 is TGTGCCTCGCGCGATCCCACGGGGGGGGACACCGGGGAGCTGTTTTTT. Translated: CASRDPTGGDTGELFF.